This TCR beta chain was profiled in a study of low-dose radiotherapy and immunotherapy resistance in tumors. This clonotype was recorded at least ten times. The germline V gene encodes CDR1 MNHNY and CDR2 SVGAGI (reference sequence). V was clipped by 2 bases and J by 0 bases, with 14 bases between them. This CDR3 has 16 residues. Primers targeting TRAV and TRBV primed first-strand cDNA, covering alpha and beta chains. The TCRs were subjected to amplification over 20 PCR cycles employing a constant-region primer in conjunction with a V-primer adapter. In TCRdb, the reads were re-called with MiXCR into one record per CDR3 protein. The table records approximately 91,000 distinct CDR3 sequences, roughly 19% of them present only once. Time point: after trial treatment. Treatment reported: LDRT plus nivolumab, ipilimumab, low-dose cyclophosphamide and aspirin (RACIN trial).

The rearrangement joins TRBV6-6 to TRBJ2-7; D might be TRBD2 (6 bases). The source is a female donor with ovarian cancer. The sample consisted of PBMCs, taken after low-dose radiotherapy plus immunotherapy. CDR3 DNA sequence: TGTGCCAGCAGTTACGGAACTAGCTCAGACTCCTACGAGCAGTACTTC. Residues: CASSYGTSSDSYEQYF.